This T cell receptor (beta chain) was recorded in a study of beta chain features in type 1 diabetes. Study as a whole: Age, gender, cell numbers and subset yield matched between patients and controls. Study-wide findings and caveats: Equally in patients and controls, shorter templates might have been favored by PCR. There was no resolution here of whether HLA type influences TCRB rearrangement. Among all four CD4+ subsets, Type 1 diabetes patients had TCRB CDR3s that were moderately but significantly shorter. The study found that naive, central memory and Treg TCRB repertoires appeared more similar in patients than in healthy donors.

Looked up from germline, CDR1 is PRHDT and CDR2 is FYEKMQ (reference sequence). The CDR3 extends over 20 amino acids. The J segment lost 1 base and the V segment lost 1 base, leaving 18 bases of the junction unmatched. Note on this clone: As yet, its antigen is unknown.

What was sequenced were expressed TCRB transcripts, since all of the isolated RNA had been reverse transcribed. Libraries were prepared by immunoSEQ multiplex PCR; TCRdb keeps only in-frame clonotypes and omits some of them. Of around 50,000 clones detected, approximately 43% appear once; the ten largest clones hold about 0.13%. Material: stem cell memory CD4+ T cells from blood. The chain has TRBV13 and TRBJ2-7, with 8 nucleotides matching TRBD1. The clonotype comes from a young man with type 1 diabetes. CDR3 DNA sequence: TGTGCCAGCAGCTTAGATTCGCGAGGTCTAAGACGGGACAGGTCCTACGAGCAGTACTTC. Translation: CASSLDSRGLRRDRSYEQYF.